The entry below describes one T cell receptor beta chain. Its antigen is unidentified. Only in-frame clones appear in the TCRdb table, and some are missing; sequencing was by immunoSEQ multiplex PCR. The table lists about 88,000 clones, around 80% of them singletons. Germline CDR1 KGHSH, CDR2 LQKENI. This CDR3 is built from 13 residues. The germline V and J ends were trimmed by 4 bases and 4 bases, with 11 bases remaining between them. These data belong to a study of a mutant IDH1 vaccine in newly diagnosed glioma. Study background: Before enrollment, the patients had been treated with radiotherapy alone, temozolomide alone, or both together. Most of them had received both.

Indicated time point: baseline, week 1 (first vaccination visit). Treatment described: pre-vaccination baseline after standard-of-care therapy. Notes on the study in general: Any relationship between pseudoprogression and changes in top peripheral T cell clonotypes seemed absent.

The origin of this receptor is a man in his forties with glioma. Some clones in this sample may be carry-over from other donors' samples. The rearrangement links TRBV18 to TRBJ2-7; D gene unclear. This specimen consisted of PBMCs, obtained from a glioma patient treated with radiotherapy, temozolomide or both. The CDR3 DNA is TGTGCCAGCTCACAATCAAACGGTTACGAGCAGTACTTC. It specifies CASSQSNGYEQYF.